This T cell receptor beta chain stems from a study of cytomegalovirus exposure and HLA in healthy donors. Study-level points and caveats: Most TCR sequences were seen very rarely across donors, but some public TCRs occurred in many. TCR beta V- and J-gene trimming, according to a later analysis, was linked to a missense DCLRE1C variant.

A remark on this clone: No antigen is known for it.

In germline, CDR1 is SGDLS, CDR2 YYNGEE. V was clipped by 3 bases and J by 6 bases, with 18 bases between them. This CDR3 comprises 15 residues. Both 60 Vbeta primers and 13 Jbeta primers went into the PCR. The method was immunoSEQ multiplex PCR; TCRdb's version includes in-frame clones alone and lacks a portion of them. The table has 150,000 to 200,000 clones, approximately 80% seen once. The V call is TRBV9, the J call TRBJ1-1; D may be TRBD1 (6 bases). The receptor's source is a young woman in good health and CMV-seronegative. Sequenced: PBMCs. This CDR3 reads CASSARGGAGSEAFF. CDR3 nucleotide sequence: TGTGCCAGCAGCGCCCGAGGGGGGGCCGGGTCTGAAGCTTTCTTT.